The next 20 T cell receptor beta chains were all read from a single sample in a study of blood T cell repertoires in COVID-19. Assay: immunoSEQ multiplex PCR; the TCRdb copy retains only in-frame clones and omits some. The sample includes 65,000 to 70,000 clones, 79% seen only once; the top ten take 6.3%. Sequencing was carried out using peripheral blood. The receptors originated from a woman in her sixties with acute or convalescent COVID-19.

The chain couples TRBV3-1 (or the pseudogene TRBV3-2) to TRBJ2-3, with TRBD1 matching over 9 bases. The CDR3 sequence is 15 residues long. V gave up 4 bases and J gave up 4 bases; unmatched junction bases: 6. Per germline, CDR1 LGHDT and CDR2 YNNKEL (reference sequence). The CDR3 sequence: CASSLQGASADTQYF. The DNA of the CDR3 is TGTGCCAGCAGCCTACAGGGGGCATCCGCAGATACGCAGTATTTT.

This clone showed up just a few times. The chain links TRBV19 to TRBJ1-3; 9 nucleotides line up with TRBD1. V was pared by 7 bases and J by 4 bases, with 11 bases of the junction left unmatched. This CDR3 spans 16 amino acids. The germline gives CDR1 LNHDA, CDR2 SQIVND (reference sequence). The CDR3 nucleotides read TGTGCCAGTAAAGACGCGGACAGGGGAAGGGGAAACACCATATATTTT. Its protein product is CASKDADRGRGNTIYF. Looking up the rest from reference TRBV19 and TRBJ1-3 gives the full variable domain: DGGITQSPKYLFRKEGQNVTLSCEQNLNHDAMYWYRQDPGQGLRLIYYSQIVNDFQKGDIAEGYSVSREKKESFPLTVTSAQKNPTAFYLCASKDADRGRGNTIYFGEGSWLTVV.

This clone was observed a few times. The J gene is TRBJ2-2, the V gene TRBV28; the D is unclear. Germline assignment: CDR1 MDHEN and CDR2 SYDVKM. The CDR3 contains 13 residues. The V gene lost 5 bases and the J gene lost 3 bases, with 7 bases spanning the gap. The CDR3 spells CASSLGYTGELFF. The CDR3 nucleotides are TGTGCCAGCAGTCTCGGTTACACCGGGGAGCTGTTTTTT.

V is TRBV7-9 and J is TRBJ1-1; D is perhaps TRBD1 (5 bases). The V gene's germline CDR1 is SEHNR and CDR2 FQNEAQ (reference sequence). The length of the CDR3 is 12 residues. Trimming removed 5 bases from V and 9 bases from J, with 13 bases in between. CDR3 sequence (DNA): TGTGCCAGCAGCCTGGCTGGGGCCCAAGCTTTCTTT. It encodes CASSLAGAQAFF.

This clone was picked up one time. The CDR3 region has the DNA TGCGCCAGCAGCTTAGGGGGTACGAACACTGAAGCTTTCTTT. Its protein is CASSLGGTNTEAFF. This chain connects TRBV5-1 to TRBJ1-1; perhaps TRBD1 as D (6 bases). The CDR3 loop spans 14 amino acids. The V end lost 2 bases, the J end lost 1 base, and 9 bases lay between the germline ends. The V gene's germline CDR1 is SGHRS and CDR2 YFSETQ.

This chain connects TRBV4-1 to TRBJ1-2; 7 bases are a match to TRBD1. Germline V lookup: CDR1 MGHRA, CDR2 YSYEKL. J was trimmed by 2 bases and V by 4 bases; bases with no gene match: 1. This CDR3 is 13 amino acids long. In DNA, the CDR3 is TGCGCCAGCAGCCGGGGACAGAACTATGGCTACACCTTC. It encodes CASSRGQNYGYTF.

This sequence joins TRBV28 and TRBJ1-2; maybe TRBD1 (5 bases). Germline assignment: CDR1 MDHEN and CDR2 SYDVKM. V shed 6 bases and J shed 10 bases, with 21 bases lying between them. The CDR3 sequence is 14 residues long. CDR3 nucleotide sequence: TGTGCCAGCAGCCGGGGCGGGGGTCTCCCCTCCTACACCTTC. Protein: CASSRGGGLPSYTF.

The chain has TRBV10-3 and TRBJ1-5, with D possibly being TRBD1 (5 bases). The CDR3 is 13 amino acids. Trimming took off 7 bases at V and 5 bases at J, with 12 bases between the two ends. Germline-derived CDR1 and CDR2 are ENHRY and SYGVKD. CDR3 sequence (DNA): TGTGCCATCAACGATGGGGGGTATCAGCCCCAGCATTTT. This sequence encodes CAINDGGYQPQHF.

The chain combines TRBV13 with TRBJ2-7; 8 nucleotides align to TRBD1. V was pared by 4 bases and J by 6 bases, with 5 bases of the junction left unmatched. CDR3 length equals 13 residues. Germline CDR1 and CDR2: PRHDT and FYEKMQ (reference sequence). CDR3 sequence (DNA): TGTGCCAGCAGCTACAGACAGGGGAGCGAGCAGTACTTC. This codes for CASSYRQGSEQYF.

The rearrangement uses TRBV7-9 and TRBJ2-7, with D tentatively TRBD1 (6 bases). In germline, CDR1 is SEHNR, CDR2 FQNEAQ (reference sequence). The CDR3 runs 14 residues. V was pared by 8 bases and J by 6 bases, with 20 bases between. CDR3 amino acids: CASGPFRGFPEQYF. The CDR3 DNA reads as TGTGCCAGCGGACCCTTTAGGGGGTTTCCCGAGCAGTACTTC.

The count of this clone is one. The chain is built from TRBV5-1 and TRBJ1-1; D may be TRBD1 (5 bases). Germline values: CDR1 SGHRS, CDR2 YFSETQ. The CDR3 consists of 14 residues. Between the trimmed V and J ends, which lost 4 bases and 6 bases, there was a span of 16 bases. CDR3 DNA sequence: TGCGCCAGCAGCCCGGACACCGCTGGCCCTGAAGCTTTCTTT. Its translation: CASSPDTAGPEAFF.

The chain couples TRBV6-1 to TRBJ1-6; D perhaps matches TRBD1 (6 bases). CDR1 is MNHNS, CDR2 SASEGT, per germline. The ends were cut back, 0 bases at V and 7 bases at J, with 10 bases in the middle. CDR3 size: 15 residues. The CDR3 here is CASSEAPGTNSPLHF. The DNA for the CDR3 is TGTGCCAGCAGTGAAGCCCCAGGGACAAATTCACCCCTCCACTTT.

This clone was recorded only once. The chain uses TRBV2 and TRBJ2-3, with 11 bases fitting TRBD1. Unmatched junction bases numbered 7, after V lost 11 bases and J lost 3 bases. CDR3 length: 14 amino acids. CDR1 and CDR2 from the germline V gene are SNHLY and FYNNEI. The CDR3 loop is CAGSGTGGTDTQYF. The CDR3 DNA reads as TGTGCCGGGTCCGGGACAGGGGGTACAGATACGCAGTATTTT.

The CDR3 region is CASSQADRGSTEAFF. The CDR3 bases are TGCGCCAGCAGCCAAGCTGACAGGGGAAGTACTGAAGCTTTCTTT. The chain uses TRBV4-3 and TRBJ1-1, with TRBD1 identical over 8 bases. Germline V gene data show CDR1 as LGHNA and CDR2 as YSLEER. Trimming took 1 base from V and 5 from J; bases not matched to a gene: 6. The CDR3 sequence is 15 residues long.

The chain couples TRBV5-1 to TRBJ2-1; TRBD2 matches 13 bases. V was clipped by 7 bases and J by 7 bases; unmatched bases: 5. Germline values: CDR1 SGHRS, CDR2 YFSETQ. The length of the CDR3 is 14 residues. The CDR3 nucleotides are TGCGCCAGCGGGTGGACTAGCGGGGGAAATGAGCAGTTCTTC. Protein product: CASGWTSGGNEQFF.

This sequence joins TRBV5-4 and TRBJ2-3; 7 positions match TRBD2. Germline V gene sequence: CDR1 SGHNT, CDR2 YYREEE (reference sequence). The CDR3 length is 14 residues. The trim removed 5 bases at V and 6 bases at J, leaving 9 bases unmatched. The CDR3 protein is CASRVGGVPDTQYF. The CDR3 nucleotides read TGTGCCAGCAGAGTGGGGGGGGTCCCCGATACGCAGTATTTT.

The chain uses TRBV6-5 and TRBJ1-4; D not resolved. The CDR3 has 13 amino acids. Per germline, CDR1 MNHEY and CDR2 SVGAGI. V was pared by 7 bases and J by 6 bases, with 12 bases between. The CDR3 loop reads CASNTGNYEKLFF. The CDR3 nucleotides are TGTGCCAGCAACACCGGGAATTATGAAAAACTGTTTTTT.

Here the CDR3 reads CASSADINQPQHF. CDR3 DNA: TGTGCCAGCAGTGCAGATATCAATCAGCCCCAGCATTTT. This chain joins TRBV6-4 and TRBJ1-5; D ambiguous. The CDR3 has 13 residues. V was shortened by 4 bases and J by 3 bases, with 7 bases between the two germline ends. Germline V gives CDR1 MRHNA, CDR2 SNTAGT.

The chain links TRBV27 to TRBJ1-5; D uncertain. CDR1 is MNHEY and CDR2 is SMNVEV in the germline V gene (reference sequence). The CDR3 runs to 13 residues. Deletions cut 1 base from V and 6 bases from J, with 7 bases between. Here the CDR3 reads CASSLLNSQPQHF. CDR3 bases: TGTGCCAGCAGTTTATTAAATAGTCAGCCCCAGCATTTT.

The rearrangement links TRBV19 to TRBJ2-6; D perhaps matches TRBD1 (5 bases). V shed 1 base and J shed 2 bases, with 6 bases lying between them. Looked up from germline, CDR1 is LNHDA and CDR2 is SQIVND (reference sequence). This CDR3 contains 15 residues. The DNA for the CDR3 is TGTGCCAGTAGTATAGTCAGGGCTGGGGCCAACGTCCTGACTTTC. Its protein is CASSIVRAGANVLTF.